This T cell receptor beta chain comes out of a study of blood T cell repertoires in COVID-19. The overall study: Some COVID-19 samples were acute and others convalescent; all came from the United States, Italy and Spain.

Authors' analysis steps: Amplification from reference gene primers served as the basis for estimated nucleated cell counts. Profiled with immunoSEQ multiplex PCR; TCRdb holds only in-frame clones, not every one. Clonal size and the V and J genes are those of that table, whereas D and trimming came from the DNA. This repertoire shows roughly 92,000 clones, around 89% found once; its top ten account for 4.3%. This CDR3 is 15 amino acids long. In germline, CDR1 is SGHRS, CDR2 YFSETQ. Unmatched junction bases numbered 6, after V lost 0 bases and J lost 9 bases. This sequence originates from a woman of 80 years or more with active or convalescent COVID-19. Sample: peripheral blood. The chain combines TRBV5-1 with TRBJ2-1; 10 positions match TRBD2. The CDR3 DNA reads TGCGCCAGCAGCTTGGTAGCGGGAGGCTCGGGTGAGCAGTTCTTC. It translates to CASSLVAGGSGEQFF.